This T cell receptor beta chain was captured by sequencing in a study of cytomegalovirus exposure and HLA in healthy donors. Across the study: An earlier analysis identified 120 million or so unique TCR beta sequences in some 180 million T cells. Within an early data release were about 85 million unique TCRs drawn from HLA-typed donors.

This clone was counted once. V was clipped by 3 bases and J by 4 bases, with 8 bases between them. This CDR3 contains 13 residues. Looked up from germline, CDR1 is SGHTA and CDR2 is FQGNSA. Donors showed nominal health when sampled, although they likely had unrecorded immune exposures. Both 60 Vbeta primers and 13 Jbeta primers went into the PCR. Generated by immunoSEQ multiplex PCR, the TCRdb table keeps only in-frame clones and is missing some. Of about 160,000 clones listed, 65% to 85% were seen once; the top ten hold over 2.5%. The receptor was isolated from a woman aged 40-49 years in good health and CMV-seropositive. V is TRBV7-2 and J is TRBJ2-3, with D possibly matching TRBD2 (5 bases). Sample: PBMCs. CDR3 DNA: TGTGCCAGCAGCTTCCAGGACTCAGATACGCAGTATTTT. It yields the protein CASSFQDSDTQYF.